This T cell receptor (beta chain) emerged from a study of CD8+ T cells in alopecia areata. Whole-study findings and limits: Normal skin's resident alphabeta T cells are sequenced alongside lesional scalp T cells.

In regard to this clone: The antigen is undetermined.

The CDR3 loop spans 15 amino acids. Germline V gene lookup returns CDR1 SGHRS and CDR2 YFSETQ. With 2 bases removed from V and 3 bases from J, the gap between germline ends came to 12 bases. RNA was isolated and reverse transcribed to cDNA, the sequencing template. TCRdb keeps only in-frame clones here, not all; method: immunoSEQ multiplex PCR. The sample has about 150,000 clones, around 50% seen once. The TCR was taken from a human donor with alopecia areata. The sequenced sample was CD4+ T cells sorted from blood. The chain has TRBV5-1 and TRBJ2-1, with D possibly matching TRBD1 (5 bases). The CDR3 loop reads CASSLRQDIYNEQFF. The DNA of the CDR3 is TGCGCCAGCAGCTTACGGCAGGACATCTACAATGAGCAGTTCTTC.